One and the same sample provided the 6 T cell receptor beta chains below, sequenced in a study of T-cell reconstitution after alpha-beta-depleted transplantation in children. A TCRbeta library incorporating unique molecular identifiers was prepared. TCRdb used MiXCR to reprocess the PCR reads, holding one entry per CDR3 protein. This sample carries 450,000 to 550,000 distinct CDR3 sequences, about an eighth of them seen once, and the ten largest clones take 11% to 15%. Sequencing used PBMCs, mostly from graft donor cells, obtained 180 days after TCRalphabeta/CD19-depleted stem cell transplant. These receptors all stem from a female patient aged 2 to 10 who had a stem cell transplant for aplastic anemia, so the T cells may come from the graft donor.

The chain links TRBV4-2 to TRBJ1-5; D gene unclear. Germline CDR1 reads LGHNA; CDR2 reads YNFKEQ. The CDR3 spans 16 residues. V lost 4 bases and J lost 4, with 17 bases in between. The CDR3 spells CASSRTEGRANQPQHF. The CDR3 DNA reads TGTGCCAGCAGCCGCACTGAGGGCCGGGCGAATCAGCCCCAGCATTTT.

The chain combines TRBV28 with TRBJ2-7; 10 bases map to TRBD1. The germline gives CDR1 MDHEN, CDR2 SYDVKM. Trimming took 6 bases from V and 3 from J; bases not matched to a gene: 8. The CDR3 has 15 residues. The CDR3 DNA reads as TGTGCCAGCAGGCGTCCCGGGACAGGGGACTACGAGCAGTACTTC. Translation gives CASRRPGTGDYEQYF.

The chain combines TRBV4-3 with TRBJ2-1; the D call may be TRBD1 or TRBD2 (5 bases each). CDR3 length: 17 residues. V was cut by 0 bases and J by 6 bases, with 18 bases left in between. The germline CDR1 and CDR2 sequences are LGHNA and YSLEER. The CDR3 sequence is CASSQDLPGPPINEQFF. CDR3 nucleotides: TGCGCCAGCAGCCAAGACCTACCGGGGCCCCCCATCAATGAGCAGTTCTTC.

The J gene is TRBJ2-5, the V gene TRBV7-2; 7 bases map to TRBD1. Germline V gene sequence: CDR1 SGHTA, CDR2 FQGNSA. The V and J ends lost 1 base and 5 bases, in that order; junction bases with no gene match: 10. This CDR3 contains 16 residues. CDR3 residues: CASSLVPSGGRETQYF. The CDR3 nucleotides are TGTGCCAGCAGCTTAGTCCCCTCAGGGGGACGGGAGACCCAGTACTTC.

The chain recombines TRBV5-6 with TRBJ1-2; D perhaps matches TRBD1 (5 bases). Trimming shortened V by 3 bases and J by 8 bases, and 32 bases separated the two germline ends. The CDR3 runs to 19 residues. The V gene's germline CDR1 is SGHDT and CDR2 YYEEEE. The CDR3 here is CASSWNLAAGLGRKEGYTF. Here the CDR3 DNA reads TGTGCCAGCAGCTGGAACTTGGCCGCAGGGCTAGGGAGAAAGGAAGGCTACACCTTC.

This clonotype has a handful of counts. The genes are TRBV12-5 and TRBJ1-5; maybe TRBD1 (6 bases). CDR3 size: 13 residues. CDR1 is LGHNT, CDR2 FRNRAP, per germline. V was trimmed by 1 base and J by 6 bases, leaving 7 bases between them. CDR3 sequence reads: CASGLEGGQPQHF. DNA of the CDR3: TGTGCTAGTGGTTTGGAAGGGGGTCAGCCCCAGCATTTT.